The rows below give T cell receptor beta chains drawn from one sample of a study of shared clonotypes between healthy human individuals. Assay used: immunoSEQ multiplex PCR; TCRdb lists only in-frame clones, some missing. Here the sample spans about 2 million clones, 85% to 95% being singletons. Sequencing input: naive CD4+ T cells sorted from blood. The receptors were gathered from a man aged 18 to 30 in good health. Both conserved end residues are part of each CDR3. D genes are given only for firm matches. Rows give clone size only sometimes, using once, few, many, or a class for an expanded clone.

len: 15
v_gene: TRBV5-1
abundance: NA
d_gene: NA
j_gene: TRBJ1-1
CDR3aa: CASSLGPRMNTEAFF
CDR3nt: TGCGCCAGCAGCTTGGGTCCGAGGATGAACACTGAAGCTTTCTTT

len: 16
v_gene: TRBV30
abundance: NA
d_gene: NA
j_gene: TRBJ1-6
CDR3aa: CACQGHARGYNSPLHF
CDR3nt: TGTGCCTGTCAGGGGCACGCTCGCGGCTATAATTCACCCCTCCACTTT

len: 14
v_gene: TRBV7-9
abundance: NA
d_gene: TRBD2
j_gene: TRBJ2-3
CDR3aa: CASSWTSDTDTQYF
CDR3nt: TGTGCCAGCAGTTGGACTAGCGACACAGATACGCAGTATTTT

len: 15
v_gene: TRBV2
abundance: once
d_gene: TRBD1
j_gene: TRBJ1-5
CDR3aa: CASSAGQGIYQPQHF
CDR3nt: TGTGCCAGCAGTGCCGGACAGGGAATATATCAGCCCCAGCATTTT

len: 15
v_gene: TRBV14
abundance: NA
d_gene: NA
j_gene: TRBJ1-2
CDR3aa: CASSQDNKAGYGYTF
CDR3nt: TGTGCCAGCAGCCAAGATAATAAAGCCGGGTATGGCTACACCTTC

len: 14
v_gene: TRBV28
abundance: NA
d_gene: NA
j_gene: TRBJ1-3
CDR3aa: CASSAAGAGNTIYF
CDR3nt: TGTGCCAGCAGTGCAGCAGGGGCTGGAAACACCATATATTTT

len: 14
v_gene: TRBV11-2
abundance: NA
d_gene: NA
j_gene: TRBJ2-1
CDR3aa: CASSSRQTYNEQFF
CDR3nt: TGTGCCAGCAGCTCCCGACAAACATACAATGAGCAGTTCTTC

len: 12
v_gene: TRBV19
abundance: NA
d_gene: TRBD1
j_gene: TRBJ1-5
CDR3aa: CASRGQGQPQHF
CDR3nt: TGTGCCAGCAGGGGGCAGGGACAGCCCCAGCATTTT

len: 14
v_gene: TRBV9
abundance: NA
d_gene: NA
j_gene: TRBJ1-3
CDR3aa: CASSSFSAGNTIYF
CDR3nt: TGTGCCAGCAGCTCCTTTTCGGCTGGAAACACCATATATTTT

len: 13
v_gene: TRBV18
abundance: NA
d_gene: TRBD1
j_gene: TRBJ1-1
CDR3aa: CASSWTGNTEAFF
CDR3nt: TGTGCCAGCTCATGGACAGGGAACACTGAAGCTTTCTTT

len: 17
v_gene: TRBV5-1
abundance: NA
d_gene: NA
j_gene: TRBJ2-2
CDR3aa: CASSLVRAGADTGELFF
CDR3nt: TGCGCCAGCAGCTTGGTTAGGGCAGGGGCCGACACCGGGGAGCTGTTTTTT

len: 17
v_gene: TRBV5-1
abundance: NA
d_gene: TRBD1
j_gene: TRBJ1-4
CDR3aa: CASSWGTGSATNEKLFF
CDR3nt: TGCGCCAGCAGCTGGGGGACAGGGAGTGCCACTAATGAAAAACTGTTTTTT

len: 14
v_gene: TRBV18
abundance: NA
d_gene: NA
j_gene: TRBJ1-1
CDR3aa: CASLPAPLNTEAFF
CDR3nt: TGTGCCAGCTTACCGGCACCGTTAAACACTGAAGCTTTCTTT

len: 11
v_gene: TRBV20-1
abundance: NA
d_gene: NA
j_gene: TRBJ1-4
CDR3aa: CSATFSGHPIF
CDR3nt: TGCAGTGCCACTTTTTCGGGTCACCCTATTTTT

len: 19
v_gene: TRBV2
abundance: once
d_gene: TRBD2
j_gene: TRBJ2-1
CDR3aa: CASSDRTSGGASFWNEQFF
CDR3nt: TGTGCCAGCAGTGATCGGACTAGCGGGGGGGCGAGTTTTTGGAATGAGCAGTTCTTC

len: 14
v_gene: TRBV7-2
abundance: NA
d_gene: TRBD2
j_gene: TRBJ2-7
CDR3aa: CASSSARGGYEQYF
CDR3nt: TGTGCCAGCAGCTCAGCGCGGGGGGGCTACGAGCAGTACTTC

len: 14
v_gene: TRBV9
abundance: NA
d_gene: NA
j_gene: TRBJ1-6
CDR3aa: CASSVGGEGSPLHF
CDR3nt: TGTGCCAGCAGCGTAGGGGGGGAAGGATCACCCCTCCACTTT

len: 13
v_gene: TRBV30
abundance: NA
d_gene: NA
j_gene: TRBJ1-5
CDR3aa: CAWSARDDQPQHF
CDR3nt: TGTGCCTGGAGTGCTAGAGACGATCAGCCCCAGCATTTT

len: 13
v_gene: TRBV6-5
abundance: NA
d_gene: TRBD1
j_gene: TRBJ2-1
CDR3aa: CASSAPGQDEQFF
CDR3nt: TGTGCCAGCAGTGCACCTGGACAGGATGAGCAGTTCTTC

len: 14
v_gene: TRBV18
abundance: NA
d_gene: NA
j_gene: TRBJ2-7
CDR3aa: CASSPPWASYEQYF
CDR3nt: TGTGCCAGCTCACCACCTTGGGCCTCCTACGAGCAGTACTTC

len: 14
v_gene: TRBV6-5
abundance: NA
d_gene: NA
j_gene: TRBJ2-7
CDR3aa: CARISGRSSYEQYF
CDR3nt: TGTGCCAGGATCTCCGGCAGGAGCTCCTACGAGCAGTACTTC

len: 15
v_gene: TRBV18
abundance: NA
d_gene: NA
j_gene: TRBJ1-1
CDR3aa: CASSPIQGRYTEAFF
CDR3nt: TGTGCCAGCTCACCAATCCAGGGGCGCTACACTGAAGCTTTCTTT

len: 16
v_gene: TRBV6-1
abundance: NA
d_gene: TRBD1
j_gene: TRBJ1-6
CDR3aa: CASREHRDRGNSPLHF
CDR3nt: TGTGCCAGCAGAGAACACCGGGACAGGGGTAATTCACCCCTCCACTTT

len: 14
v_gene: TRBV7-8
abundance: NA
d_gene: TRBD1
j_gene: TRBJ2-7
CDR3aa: CASSLDAGGGLEYF
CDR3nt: TGTGCCAGCAGCTTAGACGCAGGGGGCGGATTGGAGTACTTC

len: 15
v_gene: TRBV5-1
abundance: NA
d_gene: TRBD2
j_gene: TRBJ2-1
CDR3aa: CASSLAAGLLTEQFF
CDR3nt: TGCGCCAGCAGCTTGGCTGCGGGACTACTAACTGAGCAGTTCTTC

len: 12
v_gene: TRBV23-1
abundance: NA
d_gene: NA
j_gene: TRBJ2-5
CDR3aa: CASSPIQETQYF
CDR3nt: TGCGCCAGCAGTCCCATTCAAGAGACCCAGTACTTC

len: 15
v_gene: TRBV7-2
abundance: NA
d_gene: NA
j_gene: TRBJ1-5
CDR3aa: CASSQGLQANQPQHF
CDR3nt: TGTGCCAGCAGCCAGGGTTTACAGGCAAATCAGCCCCAGCATTTT

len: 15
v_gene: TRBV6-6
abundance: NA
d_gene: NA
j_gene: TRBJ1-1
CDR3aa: CASSYSRGVDTEAFF
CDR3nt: TGTGCCAGCAGTTACTCGAGAGGGGTGGACACTGAAGCTTTCTTT

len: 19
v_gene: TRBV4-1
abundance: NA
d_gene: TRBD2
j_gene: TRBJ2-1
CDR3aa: CASSQEPTSGRLIYNEQFF
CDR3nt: TGCGCCAGCAGCCAAGAGCCGACTAGCGGGCGCCTAATTTACAATGAGCAGTTCTTC